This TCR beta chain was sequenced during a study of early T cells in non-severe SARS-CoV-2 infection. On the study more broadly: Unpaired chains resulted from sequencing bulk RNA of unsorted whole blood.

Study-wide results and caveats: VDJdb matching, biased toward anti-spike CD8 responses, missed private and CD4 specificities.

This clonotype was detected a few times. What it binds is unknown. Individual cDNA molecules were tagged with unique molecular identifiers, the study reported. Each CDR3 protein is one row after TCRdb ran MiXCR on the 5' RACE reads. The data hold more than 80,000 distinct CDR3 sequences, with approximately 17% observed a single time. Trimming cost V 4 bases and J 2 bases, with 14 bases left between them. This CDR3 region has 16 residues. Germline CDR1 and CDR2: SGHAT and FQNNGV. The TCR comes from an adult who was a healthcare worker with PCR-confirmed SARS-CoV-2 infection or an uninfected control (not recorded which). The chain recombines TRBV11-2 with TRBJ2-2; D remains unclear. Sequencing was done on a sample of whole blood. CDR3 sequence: CASSYYVSGNTGELFF. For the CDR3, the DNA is TGTGCCAGCAGCTACTACGTATCTGGCAACACCGGGGAGCTGTTTTTT.